The 15 T cell receptor beta chains below all came from one sample that was sequenced in a study of cytomegalovirus exposure and HLA in healthy donors. The PCR had 60 Vbeta and 13 Jbeta primers. The protocol was immunoSEQ multiplex PCR, while the TCRdb copy is restricted to in-frame clones and leaves out a portion. The table lists about 180,000 clones, 70% to 80% of them singletons. What was sequenced was PBMCs. These receptors were taken from a male donor in good health and CMV-seronegative.

This clone was counted once. V usage is TRBV6-5 and J usage is TRBJ2-5; 13 nucleotides align to TRBD2. The DNA end lines up better with TRBJ2-7; the J call may be wrong. Germline V gives CDR1 MNHEY, CDR2 SVGAGI. This CDR3 comprises 15 residues. CDR3 region: CASSSGTSGNYEQYF. Written as DNA, the CDR3 is TGTGCCAGCAGTTCAGGGACTAGCGGGAACTACGAGCAGTACTTC.

This chain links TRBV6-6 with TRBJ2-7; 11 bases line up with TRBD1. Per the germline V gene, CDR1 is MNHNY and CDR2 is SVGAGI (reference sequence). Trimming at V came to 7 bases and at J to 6 bases, leaving 5 bases not matched to a gene. The CDR3 sequence is 13 residues long. The DNA of the CDR3 is TGTGCCAGCAACCGGGACAGGGGGGTCGAGCAGTACTTC. It encodes CASNRDRGVEQYF.

This chain joins TRBV4-2 and TRBJ2-7; 7 bases are shared with TRBD1. The CDR3 sequence is 14 residues long. Germline V gene data show CDR1 as LGHNA and CDR2 as YNFKEQ. Trimming removed 2 bases from V and 4 bases from J; junction bases left unmatched: 5. CDR3 in DNA: TGTGCCAGCAGCCAACTCCGGGACAGTTACGAGCAGTACTTC. As protein: CASSQLRDSYEQYF.

The chain recombines TRBV19 with TRBJ1-5; 9 bases line up with TRBD1. The CDR3 has 15 residues. Losses at the gene ends were 5 bases for V and 4 bases for J; bases not matched to a gene: 6. The germline V gene has CDR1 LNHDA and CDR2 SQIVND (reference sequence). In DNA form, the CDR3 reads TGTGCCAGTAGTCGTACAGGGGGCTGGAATCAGCCCCAGCATTTT. Encoded protein: CASSRTGGWNQPQHF.

This clone was detected once. The chain employs TRBV5-1 and TRBJ2-6; D is uncertain. The germline gives CDR1 SGHRS, CDR2 YFSETQ. V lost 1 base and J 0 bases, leaving 5 bases between the germline ends. The CDR3 contains 15 residues. The CDR3 loop is CASSLTRSGANVLTF. CDR3 coding DNA: TGCGCCAGCAGCTTGACTCGCTCTGGGGCCAACGTCCTGACTTTC. Variable domain in full (rest from reference TRBV5-1 and TRBJ2-6): KAGVTQTPRYLIKTRGQQVTLSCSPISGHRSVSWYQQTPGQGLQFLFEYFSETQRNKGNFPGRFSGRQFSNSRSEMNVSTLELGDSALYLCASSLTRSGANVLTFGAGSRLTVL.

This clone was counted a single time. The V call is TRBV4-2, the J call TRBJ2-1; no clear D. Germline assignment: CDR1 LGHNA and CDR2 YNFKEQ. This CDR3 region has 19 residues. Trimming removed 1 base at V and 0 bases at J, with 19 bases between. The CDR3 nucleotides are TGTGCCAGCAGCCAAGGTCTTAGCTCCTCTCCCTTCTCCTACAATGAGCAGTTCTTC. Amino acid sequence: CASSQGLSSSPFSYNEQFF.

The V and J genes are TRBV7-3 and TRBJ1-1; no reliable D call. V lost 5 bases and J 1 base, leaving 8 bases between the germline ends. CDR1 and CDR2 from the germline V gene are SGHTA and FQGTGA. The CDR3 length is 13 residues. The DNA for the CDR3 is TGTGCCAGCAGCCCCGGTGGGAACACTGAAGCTTTCTTT. It is translated as CASSPGGNTEAFF.

This rearrangement joins TRBV25-1 to TRBJ2-7, with D perhaps matching TRBD1 (6 bases). This CDR3 region has 15 residues. V lost 2 bases and J lost 0, with 11 bases in between. Per germline, CDR1 MGHDK and CDR2 SYGVNS. For the CDR3, the DNA is TGTGCCAGCAGTGAAACAGGGAGAAGCTCCTACGAGCAGTACTTC. Protein: CASSETGRSSYEQYF.

The J gene is TRBJ2-1, the V gene TRBV10-3; tentative D call: TRBD1 (5 bases). Germline CDR1 ENHRY, CDR2 SYGVKD. The germline V and J ends were trimmed by 3 bases and 7 bases, with 16 bases remaining between them. The CDR3 consists of 15 residues. For the CDR3, the DNA is TGTGCCATCAGTGAAGGGCAGGGATGGCAAAATGAGCAGTTCTTC. Its translation is CAISEGQGWQNEQFF.

V usage is TRBV6-6 and J usage is TRBJ2-5, with a tentative D call TRBD2 (5 bases). The CDR3 consists of 15 residues. Germline loops: CDR1 MNHNY, CDR2 SVGAGI (reference sequence). V was cut by 1 base and J by 2 bases, with 11 bases left in between. The CDR3: CASSYFAGVQETQYF. Written as DNA, the CDR3 is TGTGCCAGCAGTTACTTCGCGGGTGTTCAAGAGACCCAGTACTTC.

With regard to this clone: One junction end disagrees with the germline gene, perhaps due to a read error. The rearrangement links TRBV7-9 to TRBJ2-7; D gene unclear. The CDR3 is 12 amino acids. Germline lookup yields CDR1 SEHNR and CDR2 FQNEAQ (reference sequence). CDR3 amino acids: CSSSLITYEQYF. In DNA, the CDR3 is TGTTCCAGCAGCTTAATCACCTACGAGCAGTACTTC.

This sequence joins TRBV27 and TRBJ2-2; no reliable D call. Germline CDR1 reads MNHEY; CDR2 reads SMNVEV (reference sequence). Trimming stripped 6 bases from V and 4 bases from J, with 12 bases between. The CDR3 has 14 amino acids. The CDR3 nucleotides read TGTGCCAGCAGCCTTTTGCCGGTCACCGGGGAGCTGTTTTTT. This translates into CASSLLPVTGELFF.

CDR3 in DNA: TGTGCCAGCGAAGGGGTTTCGGATGGCTACACCTTC. It is translated as CASEGVSDGYTF. The chain employs TRBV2 and TRBJ1-2; tentative D call: TRBD1 (5 bases). Germline V gene sequence: CDR1 SNHLY, CDR2 FYNNEI. The CDR3 loop spans 12 amino acids. Deletions cut 8 bases from V and 6 bases from J, with 13 bases between.

This clone was seen a single time. The chain is built from TRBV27 and TRBJ2-3, with unresolved D. The CDR3 totals 12 residues. The V end lost 4 bases, the J end lost 8 bases, and 10 bases lay between the germline ends. Germline assignment: CDR1 MNHEY and CDR2 SMNVEV (reference sequence). CDR3 sequence reads: CASSSSTGTQYF. The CDR3 nucleotides are TGTGCCAGCAGTTCCTCTACGGGTACGCAGTATTTT.

The V call is TRBV4-2, the J call TRBJ2-1; TRBD2 matches 10 bases. The CDR3 is made up of 17 amino acids. The trim removed 0 bases at V and 9 bases at J, leaving 11 bases unmatched. Germline CDR1 LGHNA, CDR2 YNFKEQ. In DNA, the CDR3 is TGTGCCAGCAGCCAAGAGGCATCAGCGGGAGGGCCTGGTGAGCAGTTCTTC. It codes for CASSQEASAGGPGEQFF.